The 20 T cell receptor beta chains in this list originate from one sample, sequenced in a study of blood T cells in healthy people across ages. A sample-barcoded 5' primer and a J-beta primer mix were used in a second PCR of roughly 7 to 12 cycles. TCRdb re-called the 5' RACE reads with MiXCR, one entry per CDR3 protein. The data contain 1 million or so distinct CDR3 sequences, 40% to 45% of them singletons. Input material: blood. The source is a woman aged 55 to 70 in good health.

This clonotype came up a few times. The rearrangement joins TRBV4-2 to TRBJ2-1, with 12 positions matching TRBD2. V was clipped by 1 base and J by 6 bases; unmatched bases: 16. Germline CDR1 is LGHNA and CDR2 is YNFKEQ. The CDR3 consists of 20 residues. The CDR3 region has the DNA TGTGCCAGCAGCCAAGCTTCTCCGCGGAGACTAGCGGGAGTTGGCAATGAGCAGTTCTTC. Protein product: CASSQASPRRLAGVGNEQFF.

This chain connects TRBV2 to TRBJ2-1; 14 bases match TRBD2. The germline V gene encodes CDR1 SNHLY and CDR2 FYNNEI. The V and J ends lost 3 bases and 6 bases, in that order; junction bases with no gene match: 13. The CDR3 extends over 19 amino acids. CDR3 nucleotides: TGTGCCAGCAGTGATATTGGGACTAGCGGGAGTGGGGGGATCAATGAGCAGTTCTTC. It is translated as CASSDIGTSGSGGINEQFF.

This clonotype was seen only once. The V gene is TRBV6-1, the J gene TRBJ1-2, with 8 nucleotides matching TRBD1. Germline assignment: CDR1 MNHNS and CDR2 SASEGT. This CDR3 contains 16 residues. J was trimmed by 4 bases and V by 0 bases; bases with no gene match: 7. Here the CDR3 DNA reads TGTGCCAGCAGTGAAGCGTCCCAGGGGGCCGGCTATGGCTACACCTTC. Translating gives CASSEASQGAGYGYTF.

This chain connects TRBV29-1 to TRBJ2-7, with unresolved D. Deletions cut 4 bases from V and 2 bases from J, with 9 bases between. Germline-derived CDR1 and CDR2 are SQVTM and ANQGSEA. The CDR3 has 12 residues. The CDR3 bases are TGCAGCGTTGCCCTAAGTACCTACGAGCAGTACTTC. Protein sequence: CSVALSTYEQYF.

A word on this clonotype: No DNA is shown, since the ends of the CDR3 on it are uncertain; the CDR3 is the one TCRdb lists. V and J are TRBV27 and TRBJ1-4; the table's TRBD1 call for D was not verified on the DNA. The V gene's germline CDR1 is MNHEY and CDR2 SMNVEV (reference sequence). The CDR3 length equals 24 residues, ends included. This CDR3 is CASSYSVLLCQPIGILGGNEKLFF.

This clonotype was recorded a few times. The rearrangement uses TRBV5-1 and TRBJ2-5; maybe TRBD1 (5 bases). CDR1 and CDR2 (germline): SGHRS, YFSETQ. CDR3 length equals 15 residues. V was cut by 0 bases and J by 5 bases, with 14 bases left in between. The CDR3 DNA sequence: TGCGCCAGCAGCTTGGCGGCGGAGCCAGGGGAGACCCAGTACTTC. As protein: CASSLAAEPGETQYF.

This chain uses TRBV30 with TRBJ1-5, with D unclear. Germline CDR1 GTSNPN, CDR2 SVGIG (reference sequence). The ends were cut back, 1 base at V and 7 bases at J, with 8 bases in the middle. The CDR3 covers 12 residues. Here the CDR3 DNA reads TGTGCCTGGAGTGCGCCCGGACAGCCCCAGCATTTT. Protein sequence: CAWSAPGQPQHF.

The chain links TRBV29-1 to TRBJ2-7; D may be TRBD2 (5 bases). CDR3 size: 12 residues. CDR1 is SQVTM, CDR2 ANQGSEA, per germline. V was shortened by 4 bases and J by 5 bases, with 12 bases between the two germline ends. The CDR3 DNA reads TGCAGCGTTGGGGATGGGCGGGACGAGCAGTACTTC. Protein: CSVGDGRDEQYF.

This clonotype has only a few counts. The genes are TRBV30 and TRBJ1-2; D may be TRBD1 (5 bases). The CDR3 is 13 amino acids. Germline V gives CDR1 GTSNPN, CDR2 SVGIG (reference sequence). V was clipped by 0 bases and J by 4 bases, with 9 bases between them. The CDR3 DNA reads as TGTGCCTGGAGTGTAGGTCAGGGCTATGGCTACACCTTC. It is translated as CAWSVGQGYGYTF.

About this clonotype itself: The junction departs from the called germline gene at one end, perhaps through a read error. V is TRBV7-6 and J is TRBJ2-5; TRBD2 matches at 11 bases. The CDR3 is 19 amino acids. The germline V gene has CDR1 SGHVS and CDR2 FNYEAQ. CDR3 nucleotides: TGTGCCGGCAGCTTATTAGCGGGAGGGCCTGACGAGGGCCAAGAGACCCAGTACTTC. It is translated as CAGSLLAGGPDEGQETQYF.

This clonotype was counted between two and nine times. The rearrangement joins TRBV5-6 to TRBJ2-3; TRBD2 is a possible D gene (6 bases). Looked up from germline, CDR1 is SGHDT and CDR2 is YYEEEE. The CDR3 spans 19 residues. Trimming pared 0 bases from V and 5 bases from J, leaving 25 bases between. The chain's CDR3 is CASSLAGLAEIHGGDTQYF. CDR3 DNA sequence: TGTGCCAGCAGCTTGGCCGGACTGGCGGAGATTCACGGGGGAGATACGCAGTATTTT.

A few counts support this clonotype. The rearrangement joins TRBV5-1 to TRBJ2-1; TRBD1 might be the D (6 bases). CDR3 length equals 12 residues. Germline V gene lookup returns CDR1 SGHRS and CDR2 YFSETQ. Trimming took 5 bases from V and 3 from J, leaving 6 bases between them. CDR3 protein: CASRQGYNEQFF. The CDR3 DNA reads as TGCGCCAGCAGACAGGGCTACAATGAGCAGTTCTTC.

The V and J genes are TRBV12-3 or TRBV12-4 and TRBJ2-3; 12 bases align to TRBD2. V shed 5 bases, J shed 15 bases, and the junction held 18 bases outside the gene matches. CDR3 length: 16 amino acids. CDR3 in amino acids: CASSGRTSGISDMQYF. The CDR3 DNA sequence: TGTGCCAGCAGTGGAAGGACTAGCGGGATCTCAGATATGCAATATTTT.

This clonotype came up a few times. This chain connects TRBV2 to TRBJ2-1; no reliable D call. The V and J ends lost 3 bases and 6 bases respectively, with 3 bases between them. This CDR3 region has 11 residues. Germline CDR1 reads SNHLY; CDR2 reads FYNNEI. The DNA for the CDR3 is TGTGCCAGCAGTGACGTCAATGAGCAGTTCTTC. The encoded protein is CASSDVNEQFF.

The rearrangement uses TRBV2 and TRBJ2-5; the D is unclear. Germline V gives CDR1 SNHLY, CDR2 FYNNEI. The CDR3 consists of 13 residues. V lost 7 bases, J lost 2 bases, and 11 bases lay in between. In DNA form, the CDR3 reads TGTGCCAGCACTGGTGTCGGTCAAGAGACCCAGTACTTC. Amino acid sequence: CASTGVGQETQYF.

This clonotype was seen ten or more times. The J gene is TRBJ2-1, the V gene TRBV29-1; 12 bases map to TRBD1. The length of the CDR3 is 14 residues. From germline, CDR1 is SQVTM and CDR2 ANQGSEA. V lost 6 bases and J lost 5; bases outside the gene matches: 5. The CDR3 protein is CSVRGQGANNEQFF. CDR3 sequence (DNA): TGCAGCGTAAGGGGACAGGGGGCGAACAATGAGCAGTTCTTC.

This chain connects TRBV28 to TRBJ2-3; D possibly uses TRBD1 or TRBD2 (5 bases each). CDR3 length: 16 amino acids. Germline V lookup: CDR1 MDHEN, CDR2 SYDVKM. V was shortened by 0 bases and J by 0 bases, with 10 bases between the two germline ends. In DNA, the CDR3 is TGTGCCAGCAGTTTATGGGGGACGGGAAGCACAGATACGCAGTATTTT. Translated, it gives CASSLWGTGSTDTQYF.

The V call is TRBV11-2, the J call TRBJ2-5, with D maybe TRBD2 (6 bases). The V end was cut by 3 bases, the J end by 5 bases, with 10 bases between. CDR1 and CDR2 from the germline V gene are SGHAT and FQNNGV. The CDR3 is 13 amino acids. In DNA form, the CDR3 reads TGTGCCAGCAGCTTCCCCGGGAGTGAGACCCAGTACTTC. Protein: CASSFPGSETQYF.

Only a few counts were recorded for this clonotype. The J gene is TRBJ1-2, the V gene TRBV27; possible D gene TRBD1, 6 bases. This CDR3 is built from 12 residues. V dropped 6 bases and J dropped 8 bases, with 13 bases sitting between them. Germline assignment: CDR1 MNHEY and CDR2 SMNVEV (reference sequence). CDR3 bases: TGTGCCAGCAGCAGGCAGGGGCAAGGCTACACCTTC. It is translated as CASSRQGQGYTF.

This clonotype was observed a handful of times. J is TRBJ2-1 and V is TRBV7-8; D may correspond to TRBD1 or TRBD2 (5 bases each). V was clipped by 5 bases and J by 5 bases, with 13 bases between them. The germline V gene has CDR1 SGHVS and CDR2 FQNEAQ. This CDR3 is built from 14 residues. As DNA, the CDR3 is TGTGCCAGCAGCCCTAGGGGAGCGGACAATGAGCAGTTCTTC. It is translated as CASSPRGADNEQFF.